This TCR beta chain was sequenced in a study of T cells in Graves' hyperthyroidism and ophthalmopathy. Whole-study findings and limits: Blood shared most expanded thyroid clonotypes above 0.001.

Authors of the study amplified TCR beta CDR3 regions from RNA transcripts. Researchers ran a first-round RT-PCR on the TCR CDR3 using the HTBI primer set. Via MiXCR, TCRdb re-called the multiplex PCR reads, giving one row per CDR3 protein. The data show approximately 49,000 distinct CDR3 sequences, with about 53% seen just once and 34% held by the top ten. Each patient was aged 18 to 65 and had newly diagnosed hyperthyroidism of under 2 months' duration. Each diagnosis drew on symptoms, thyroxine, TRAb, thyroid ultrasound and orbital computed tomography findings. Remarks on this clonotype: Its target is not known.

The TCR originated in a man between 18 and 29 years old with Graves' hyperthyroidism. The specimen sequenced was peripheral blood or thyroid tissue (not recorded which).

The CDR3 region is CASSRQGNSPLHF. CDR3 sequence (DNA): TGTGCCAGCAGTAGACAAGGCAATTCACCCCTCCACTTT. J is TRBJ1-6 and V is TRBV6-4; D is uncertain. Germline-derived CDR1 and CDR2 are MRHNA and SNTAGT. The CDR3 covers 13 residues. V was clipped by 5 bases and J by 7 bases, with 9 bases between them.